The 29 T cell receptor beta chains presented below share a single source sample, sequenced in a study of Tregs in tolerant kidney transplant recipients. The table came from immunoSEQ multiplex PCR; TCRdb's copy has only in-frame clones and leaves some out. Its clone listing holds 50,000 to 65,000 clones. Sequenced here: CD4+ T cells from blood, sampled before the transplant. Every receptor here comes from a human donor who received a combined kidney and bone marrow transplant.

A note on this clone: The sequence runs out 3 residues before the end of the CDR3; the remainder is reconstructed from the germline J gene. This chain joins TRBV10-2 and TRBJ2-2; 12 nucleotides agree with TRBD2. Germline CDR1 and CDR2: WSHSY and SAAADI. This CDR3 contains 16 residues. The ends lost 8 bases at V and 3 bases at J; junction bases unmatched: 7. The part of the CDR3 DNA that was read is TGCGCCAGCCGCAAGGGACTAGCGGGTGACACCGGGGAG. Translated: CASRKGLAGDTGE. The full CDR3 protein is CASRKGLAGDTGELFF.

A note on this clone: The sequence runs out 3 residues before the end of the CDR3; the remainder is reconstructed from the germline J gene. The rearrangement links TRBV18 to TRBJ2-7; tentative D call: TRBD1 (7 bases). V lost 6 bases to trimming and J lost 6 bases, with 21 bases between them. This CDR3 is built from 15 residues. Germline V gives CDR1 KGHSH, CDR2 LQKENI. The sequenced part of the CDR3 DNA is TGTGCCAGCTCTCAAGCCAGGGGGGACTTAAGCGAG. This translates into CASSQARGDLSE. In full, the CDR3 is CASSQARGDLSEQYF.

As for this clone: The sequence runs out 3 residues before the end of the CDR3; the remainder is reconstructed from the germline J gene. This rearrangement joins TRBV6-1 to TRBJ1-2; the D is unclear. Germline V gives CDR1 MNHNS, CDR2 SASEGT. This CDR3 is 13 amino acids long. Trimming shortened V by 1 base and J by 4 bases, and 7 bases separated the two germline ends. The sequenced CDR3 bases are TGTGCCAGCAGTGAAGAGGGCACCTATGGC. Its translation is CASSEEGTYG. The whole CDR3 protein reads CASSEEGTYGYTF.

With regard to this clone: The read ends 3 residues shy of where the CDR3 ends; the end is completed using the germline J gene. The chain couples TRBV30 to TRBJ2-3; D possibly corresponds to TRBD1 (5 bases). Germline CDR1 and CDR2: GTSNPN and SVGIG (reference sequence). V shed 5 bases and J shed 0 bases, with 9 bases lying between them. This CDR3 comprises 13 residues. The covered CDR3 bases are TGTGCCTGGGACAGTCATAGCACAGATACG. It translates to CAWDSHSTDT. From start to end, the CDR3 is CAWDSHSTDTQYF.

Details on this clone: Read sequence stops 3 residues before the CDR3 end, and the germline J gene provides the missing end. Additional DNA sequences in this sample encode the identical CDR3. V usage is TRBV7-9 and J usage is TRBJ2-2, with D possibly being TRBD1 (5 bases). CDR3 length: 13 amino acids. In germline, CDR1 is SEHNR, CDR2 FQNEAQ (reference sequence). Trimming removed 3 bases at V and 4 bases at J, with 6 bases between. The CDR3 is CASSLQGTGELFF. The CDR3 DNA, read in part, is TGTGCCAGCAGCTTGCAGGGCACCGGGGAG.

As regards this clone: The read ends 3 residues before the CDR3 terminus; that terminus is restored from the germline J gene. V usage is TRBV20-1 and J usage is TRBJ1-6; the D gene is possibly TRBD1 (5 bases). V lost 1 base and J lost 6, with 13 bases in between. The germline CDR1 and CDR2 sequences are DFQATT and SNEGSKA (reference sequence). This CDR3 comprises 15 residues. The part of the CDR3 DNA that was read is TGCAGTGCTAGAGGCGGGGGATCGGGTAATTCACCC. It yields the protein CSARGGGSGNSP. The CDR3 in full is CSARGGGSGNSPLHF.

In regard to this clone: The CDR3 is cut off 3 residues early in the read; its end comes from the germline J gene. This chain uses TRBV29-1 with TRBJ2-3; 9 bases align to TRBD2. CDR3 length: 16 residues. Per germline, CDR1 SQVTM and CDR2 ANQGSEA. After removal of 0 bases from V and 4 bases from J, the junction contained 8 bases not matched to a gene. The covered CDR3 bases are TGCAGCGTTGAAGATTTGGCTAGCGGGGAGGCAGATACG. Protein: CSVEDLASGEADT. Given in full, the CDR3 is CSVEDLASGEADTQYF.

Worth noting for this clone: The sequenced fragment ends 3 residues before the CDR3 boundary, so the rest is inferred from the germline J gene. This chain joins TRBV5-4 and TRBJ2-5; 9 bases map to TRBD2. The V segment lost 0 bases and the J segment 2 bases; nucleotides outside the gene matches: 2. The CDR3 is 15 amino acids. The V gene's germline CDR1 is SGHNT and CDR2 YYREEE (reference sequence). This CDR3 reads CASSLALAGQETQYF. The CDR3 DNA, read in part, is TGTGCCAGCAGCTTGGCCCTAGCGGGGCAAGAGACC.

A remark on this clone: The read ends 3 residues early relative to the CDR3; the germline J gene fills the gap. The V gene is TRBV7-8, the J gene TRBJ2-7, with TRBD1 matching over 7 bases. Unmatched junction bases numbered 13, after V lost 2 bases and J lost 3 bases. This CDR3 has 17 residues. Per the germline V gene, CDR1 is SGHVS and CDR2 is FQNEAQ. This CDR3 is CASSLNSRQGVGYEQYF. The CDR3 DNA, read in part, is TGTGCCAGCAGCTTAAATTCTCGTCAGGGGGTAGGCTACGAG.

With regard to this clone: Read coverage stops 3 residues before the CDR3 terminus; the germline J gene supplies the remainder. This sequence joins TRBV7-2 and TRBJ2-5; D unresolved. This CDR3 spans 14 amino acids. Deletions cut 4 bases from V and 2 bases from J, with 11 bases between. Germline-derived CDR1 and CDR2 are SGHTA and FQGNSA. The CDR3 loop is CASSYLQNQETQYF. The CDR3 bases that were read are TGTGCCAGCAGCTACTTACAGAATCAAGAGACC.

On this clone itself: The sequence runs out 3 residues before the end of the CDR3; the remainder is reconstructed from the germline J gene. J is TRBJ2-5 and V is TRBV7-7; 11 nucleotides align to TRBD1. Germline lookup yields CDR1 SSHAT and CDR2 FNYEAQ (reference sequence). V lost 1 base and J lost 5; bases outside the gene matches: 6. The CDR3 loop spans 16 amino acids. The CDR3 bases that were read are TGTGCCAGCAGCTTAGGAGGACAGGGGGCATGGGAGACC. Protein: CASSLGGQGAWET. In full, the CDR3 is CASSLGGQGAWETQYF.

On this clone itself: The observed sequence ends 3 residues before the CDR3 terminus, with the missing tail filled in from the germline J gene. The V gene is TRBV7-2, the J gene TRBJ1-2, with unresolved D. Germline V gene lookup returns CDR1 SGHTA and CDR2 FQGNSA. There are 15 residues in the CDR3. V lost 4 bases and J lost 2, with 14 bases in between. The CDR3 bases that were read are TGTGCCAGCAGCTCAAGTTATGAGGGCAACTATGGC. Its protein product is CASSSSYEGNYG. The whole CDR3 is CASSSSYEGNYGYTF.

CDR3 in amino acids: CAWSGLAGSTDTQYF. The DNA read from the CDR3 is TGTGCCTGGAGTGGACTAGCGGGAAGCACAGATACG. The chain carries TRBV30 and TRBJ2-3; 11 nucleotides align to TRBD2. The sequence runs out 3 residues before the end of the CDR3; the remainder is reconstructed from the germline J gene. CDR3 length equals 15 residues. The V gene end was trimmed by 1 base and the J gene end by 0 bases; junction bases not matched to a gene: 0. Germline CDR1 and CDR2: GTSNPN and SVGIG (reference sequence).

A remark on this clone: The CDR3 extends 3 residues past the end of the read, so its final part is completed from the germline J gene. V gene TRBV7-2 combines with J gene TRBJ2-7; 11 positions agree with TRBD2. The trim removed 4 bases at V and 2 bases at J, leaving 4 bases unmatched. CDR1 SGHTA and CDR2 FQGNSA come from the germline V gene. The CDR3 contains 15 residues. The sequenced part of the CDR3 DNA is TGTGCCAGCAGCTCCCTAGCGGGAGGACCCTACGAG. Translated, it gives CASSSLAGGPYE. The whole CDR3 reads CASSSLAGGPYEQYF.

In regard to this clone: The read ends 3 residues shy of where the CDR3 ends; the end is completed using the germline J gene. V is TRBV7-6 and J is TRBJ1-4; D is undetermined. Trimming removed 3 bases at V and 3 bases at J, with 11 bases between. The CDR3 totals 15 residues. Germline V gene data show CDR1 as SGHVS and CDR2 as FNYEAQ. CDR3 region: CASSFYLGSNEKLFF. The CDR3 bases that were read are TGTGCCAGCAGCTTCTATTTGGGCTCTAATGAAAAA.

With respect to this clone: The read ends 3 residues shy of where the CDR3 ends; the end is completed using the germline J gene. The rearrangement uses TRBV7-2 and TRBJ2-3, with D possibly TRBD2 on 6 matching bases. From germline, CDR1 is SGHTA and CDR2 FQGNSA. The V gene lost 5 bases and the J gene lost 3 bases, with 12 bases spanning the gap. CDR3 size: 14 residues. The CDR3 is CASSPTSRTDTQYF. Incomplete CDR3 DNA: TGTGCCAGCAGCCCTACTAGCAGGACAGATACG.

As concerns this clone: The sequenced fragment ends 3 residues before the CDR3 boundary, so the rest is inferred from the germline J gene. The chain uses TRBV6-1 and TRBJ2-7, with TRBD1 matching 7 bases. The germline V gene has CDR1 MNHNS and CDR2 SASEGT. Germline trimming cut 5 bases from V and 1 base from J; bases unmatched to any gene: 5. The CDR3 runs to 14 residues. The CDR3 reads CASSKGDSSYEQYF. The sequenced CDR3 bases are TGTGCCAGCAGTAAAGGGGACAGTTCCTACGAG.

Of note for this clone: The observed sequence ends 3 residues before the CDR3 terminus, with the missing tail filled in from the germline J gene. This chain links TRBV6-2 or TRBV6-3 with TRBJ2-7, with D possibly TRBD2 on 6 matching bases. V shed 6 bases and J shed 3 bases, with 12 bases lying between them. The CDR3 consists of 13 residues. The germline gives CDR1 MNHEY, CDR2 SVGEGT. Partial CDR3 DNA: TGTGCCAGCAGGTCGGGACTTTTCTACGAG. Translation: CASRSGLFYE. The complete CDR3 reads CASRSGLFYEQYF.

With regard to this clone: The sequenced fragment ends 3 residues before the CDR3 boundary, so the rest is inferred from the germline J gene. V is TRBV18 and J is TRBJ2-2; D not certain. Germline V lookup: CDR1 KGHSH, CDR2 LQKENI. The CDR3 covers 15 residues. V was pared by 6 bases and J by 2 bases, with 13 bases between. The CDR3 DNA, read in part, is TGTGCCAGCTCTCCCCTGACTGGAAACACCGGGGAG. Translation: CASSPLTGNTGE. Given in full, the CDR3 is CASSPLTGNTGELFF.

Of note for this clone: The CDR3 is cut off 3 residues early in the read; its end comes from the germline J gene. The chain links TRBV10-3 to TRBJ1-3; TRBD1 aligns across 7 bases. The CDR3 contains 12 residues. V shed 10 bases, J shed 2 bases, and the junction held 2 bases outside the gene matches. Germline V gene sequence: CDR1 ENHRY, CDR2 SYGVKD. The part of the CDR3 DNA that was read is TGTGCCACCCAGGGGGCTGGAAACACC. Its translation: CATQGAGNT. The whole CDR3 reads CATQGAGNTIYF.

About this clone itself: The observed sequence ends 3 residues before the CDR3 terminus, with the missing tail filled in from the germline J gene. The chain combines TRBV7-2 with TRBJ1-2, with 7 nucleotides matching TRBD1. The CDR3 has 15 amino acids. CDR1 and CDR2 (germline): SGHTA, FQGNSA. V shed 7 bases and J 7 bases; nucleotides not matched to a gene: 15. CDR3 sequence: CASNQEVGGGRGYTF. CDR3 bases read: TGTGCCAGCAACCAGGAAGTAGGGGGCGGACGTGGC.

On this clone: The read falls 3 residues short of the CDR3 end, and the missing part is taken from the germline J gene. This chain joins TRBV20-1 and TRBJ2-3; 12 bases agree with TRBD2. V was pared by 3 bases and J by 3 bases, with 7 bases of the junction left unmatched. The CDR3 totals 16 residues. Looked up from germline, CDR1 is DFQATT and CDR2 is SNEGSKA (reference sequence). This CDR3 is CSARRLAGVGTDTQYF. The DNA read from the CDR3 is TGCAGTGCTAGGAGACTAGCGGGAGTTGGAACAGATACG.

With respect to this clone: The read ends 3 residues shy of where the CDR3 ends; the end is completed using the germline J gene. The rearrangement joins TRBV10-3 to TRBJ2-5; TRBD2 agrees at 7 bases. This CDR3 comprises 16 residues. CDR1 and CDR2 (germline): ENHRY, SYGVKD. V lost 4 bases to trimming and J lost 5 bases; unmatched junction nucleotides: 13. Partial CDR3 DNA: TGTGCCATCAGTGTTGGGGAGGGGAGGTCTGGGGAGACC. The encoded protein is CAISVGEGRSGET. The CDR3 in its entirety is CAISVGEGRSGETQYF.

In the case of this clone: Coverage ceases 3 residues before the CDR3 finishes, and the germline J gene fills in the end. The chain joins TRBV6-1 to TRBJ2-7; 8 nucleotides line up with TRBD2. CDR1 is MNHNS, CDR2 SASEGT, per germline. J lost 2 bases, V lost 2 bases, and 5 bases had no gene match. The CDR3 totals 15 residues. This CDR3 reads CASSESGGGPYEQYF. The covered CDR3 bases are TGTGCCAGCAGTGAATCCGGCGGGGGGCCCTACGAG.

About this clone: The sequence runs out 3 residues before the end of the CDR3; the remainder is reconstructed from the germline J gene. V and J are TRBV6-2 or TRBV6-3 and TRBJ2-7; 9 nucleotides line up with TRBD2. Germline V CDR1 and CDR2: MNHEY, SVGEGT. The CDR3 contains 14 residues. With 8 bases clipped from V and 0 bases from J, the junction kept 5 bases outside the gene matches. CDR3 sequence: CASGTSPSSYEQYF. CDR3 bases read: TGTGCCAGCGGGACTAGCCCCAGCTCCTACGAG.

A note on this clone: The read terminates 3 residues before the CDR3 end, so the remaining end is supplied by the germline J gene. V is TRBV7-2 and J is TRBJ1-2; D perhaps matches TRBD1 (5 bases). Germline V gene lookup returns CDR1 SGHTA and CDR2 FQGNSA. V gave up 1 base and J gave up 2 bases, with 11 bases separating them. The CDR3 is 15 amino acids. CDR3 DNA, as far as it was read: TGTGCCAGCAGCTTAGTGGCAGGGAACAACTATGGC. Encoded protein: CASSLVAGNNYG. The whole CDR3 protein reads CASSLVAGNNYGYTF.

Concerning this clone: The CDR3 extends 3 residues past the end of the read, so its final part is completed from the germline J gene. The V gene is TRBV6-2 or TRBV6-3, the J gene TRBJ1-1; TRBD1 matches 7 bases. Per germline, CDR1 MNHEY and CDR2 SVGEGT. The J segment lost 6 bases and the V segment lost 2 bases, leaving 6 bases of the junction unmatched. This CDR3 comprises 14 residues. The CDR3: CASSYQGGAPEAFF. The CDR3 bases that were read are TGTGCCAGCAGTTACCAGGGGGGCGCACCTGAA.

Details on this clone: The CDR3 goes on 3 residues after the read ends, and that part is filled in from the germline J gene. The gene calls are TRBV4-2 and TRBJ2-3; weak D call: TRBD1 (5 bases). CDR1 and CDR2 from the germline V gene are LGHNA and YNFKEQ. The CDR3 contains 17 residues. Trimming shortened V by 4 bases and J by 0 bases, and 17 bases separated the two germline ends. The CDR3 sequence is CASSPVHRRSSTDTQYF. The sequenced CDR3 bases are TGTGCCAGCAGCCCCGTGCACAGGCGTTCTAGCACAGATACG.

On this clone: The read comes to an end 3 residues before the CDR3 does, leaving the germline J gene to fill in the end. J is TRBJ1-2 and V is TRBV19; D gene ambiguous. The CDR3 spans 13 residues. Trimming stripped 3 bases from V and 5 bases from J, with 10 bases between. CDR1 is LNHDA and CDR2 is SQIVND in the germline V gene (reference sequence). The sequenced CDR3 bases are TGTGCCAGTAGTATTAAAGCGGCATATGGC. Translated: CASSIKAAYG. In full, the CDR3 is CASSIKAAYGYTF.